These 31 T cell receptor beta chains share one sample of origin, sequenced in a study of blood T cell repertoires in COVID-19. Repertoires were generated with immunoSEQ multiplex PCR, while TCRdb's copy carries only in-frame clones and drops some. Among around 270,000 clones listed, 75% to 90% were seen once. Sequencing used peripheral blood. The source is a man aged 35 to 55 with acute or convalescent COVID-19.

This clone has a single count. The chain uses TRBV5-1 and TRBJ1-6; D uncertain. Germline CDR1 is SGHRS and CDR2 is YFSETQ. V was clipped by 3 bases and J by 6 bases, with 13 bases between them. The CDR3 has 15 residues. The CDR3, as DNA: TGCGCCAGCAGCTATGAGGGCAGAGGTAATTCACCCCTCCACTTT. This encodes CASSYEGRGNSPLHF.

The chain recombines TRBV7-2 with TRBJ1-1; 8 bases map to TRBD1. Trimming cost V 4 bases and J 5 bases; bases outside gene matches: 6. In germline, CDR1 is SGHTA, CDR2 FQGNSA. The CDR3 sequence is 14 residues long. The chain's CDR3 is CASSSQTGGTEAFF. The CDR3 coding sequence is TGTGCCAGCAGCTCCCAAACAGGGGGTACTGAAGCTTTCTTT.

The J gene is TRBJ1-2, the V gene TRBV19; no clear D. The ends were cut back, 5 bases at V and 8 bases at J, with 12 bases in the middle. Germline CDR1 reads LNHDA; CDR2 reads SQIVND (reference sequence). The CDR3 sequence is 12 residues long. DNA of the CDR3: TGTGCCAGTAGTCTTCAGATTGGCGGCTACACCTTC. Its translation: CASSLQIGGYTF.

This clone was detected a few times. The chain couples TRBV2 to TRBJ2-1; 9 nucleotides line up with TRBD2. This CDR3 is 14 amino acids long. Trimming took 5 bases from V and 8 from J; bases not matched to a gene: 7. Germline V CDR1 and CDR2: SNHLY, FYNNEI. CDR3 residues: CASSWRGGGDEQFF. As DNA, the CDR3 is TGTGCCAGCAGTTGGCGGGGGGGCGGAGATGAGCAGTTCTTC.

This clone was recorded only once. This sequence joins TRBV6-5 and TRBJ2-7; no clear D gene. From germline, CDR1 is MNHEY and CDR2 SVGAGI. The CDR3 is made up of 13 amino acids. V shed 8 bases and J shed 2 bases, with 13 bases lying between them. CDR3 bases: TGTGCCAGCGGGTCCCCTACTACCTACGAGCAGTACTTC. It is translated as CASGSPTTYEQYF.

The gene calls are TRBV3-1 (or the pseudogene TRBV3-2) and TRBJ1-1, with D maybe TRBD1 (5 bases). The CDR3 runs to 13 residues. V dropped 4 bases and J dropped 7 bases, with 13 bases sitting between them. Germline values: CDR1 LGHDT, CDR2 YNNKEL (reference sequence). CDR3 DNA sequence: TGTGCCAGCAGCCCCAGGGTGCCGTATGAAGCTTTCTTT. It codes for CASSPRVPYEAFF.

This clone was detected only a few times. V is TRBV25-1 and J is TRBJ1-4; 8 bases are shared with TRBD1. V lost 2 bases, J lost 1 base, and 9 bases stayed unmatched. This CDR3 has 18 residues. Germline V gives CDR1 MGHDK, CDR2 SYGVNS. The CDR3 DNA is TGTGCCAGCAGTGAACATCCAGGACAGGGCGGAACTAATGAAAAACTGTTTTTT. Amino acid sequence: CASSEHPGQGGTNEKLFF.

This rearrangement joins TRBV5-6 to TRBJ1-1; no clear D. This CDR3 comprises 13 residues. Germline values: CDR1 SGHDT, CDR2 YYEEEE. Trimming took off 4 bases at V and 6 bases at J, with 13 bases between the two ends. DNA of the CDR3: TGTGCCAGCAGCCCCGGGGAATGGTCTGAAGCTTTCTTT. Its protein product is CASSPGEWSEAFF.

This chain links TRBV3-1 (or the pseudogene TRBV3-2) with TRBJ2-3, with TRBD2 matching 12 bases. Trimming removed 4 bases from V and 4 bases from J; junction bases left unmatched: 15. The germline gives CDR1 LGHDT, CDR2 YNNKEL (reference sequence). The CDR3 spans 19 residues. The DNA of the CDR3 is TGTGCCAGCAGCCGCTTCTCTAGCGGGGGGGCCAGGTGGGCAGATACGCAGTATTTT. Translating gives CASSRFSSGGARWADTQYF.

This rearrangement joins TRBV20-1 to TRBJ2-1; the D is unclear. The CDR3 contains 11 residues. V was shortened by 3 bases and J by 10 bases, with 10 bases between the two germline ends. Germline V lookup: CDR1 DFQATT, CDR2 SNEGSKA (reference sequence). The DNA of the CDR3 is TGCAGTGCTAGTTTAGTTCGCGAGCAGTTCTTC. Amino acid sequence: CSASLVREQFF.

The chain uses TRBV5-4 and TRBJ2-7; 11 bases map to TRBD1. CDR1 and CDR2 (germline): SGHNT, YYREEE (reference sequence). V dropped 4 bases and J dropped 9; count of bases not matched to a gene: 9. The CDR3 contains 14 residues. The CDR3: CASSLGQGVVGQYF. The DNA for the CDR3 is TGTGCCAGCAGCCTGGGACAGGGGGTTGTAGGGCAGTACTTC.

This rearrangement joins TRBV11-2 to TRBJ2-7; 9 bases are shared with TRBD2. Germline values: CDR1 SGHAT, CDR2 FQNNGV. The CDR3 runs 16 residues. V dropped 1 base and J dropped 1; count of bases not matched to a gene: 5. The CDR3 spells CASSLVTSGFSYEQYF. CDR3 bases: TGTGCCAGCAGCTTAGTCACTAGCGGGTTTTCCTACGAGCAGTACTTC.

This clone was counted a single time. At the DNA level, this CDR3 is encoded by other sequences in the same sample as well. The chain links TRBV6-1 to TRBJ1-2; no reliable D call. Germline loops: CDR1 MNHNS, CDR2 SASEGT. The CDR3 loop spans 12 amino acids. Between the trimmed V and J ends, which lost 2 bases and 7 bases, there was a span of 8 bases. The CDR3 DNA reads TGTGCCAGCAGTGAAAGCGGGGTTGGCTACACCTTC. Its protein is CASSESGVGYTF.

This chain links TRBV9 with TRBJ2-3; D perhaps matches TRBD1 (5 bases). The ends were cut back, 4 bases at V and 0 bases at J, with 12 bases in the middle. The CDR3 covers 15 residues. Germline CDR1 SGDLS, CDR2 YYNGEE. The CDR3: CASSLGRLSTDTQYF. The CDR3 nucleotides read TGTGCCAGCAGCCTGGGGCGTTTGAGCACAGATACGCAGTATTTT.

The chain has TRBV11-2 and TRBJ1-4; D is perhaps TRBD1 (6 bases). The V end lost 4 bases, the J end lost 2 bases, and 17 bases lay between the germline ends. CDR3 length equals 17 residues. Looked up from germline, CDR1 is SGHAT and CDR2 is FQNNGV. The CDR3 DNA sequence: TGTGCCAGCAGCTCCCGAGTAGGGAGGGGGACTAATGAAAAACTGTTTTTT. It encodes CASSSRVGRGTNEKLFF.

J is TRBJ1-3 and V is TRBV3-1 (or the pseudogene TRBV3-2); D is unresolved. The germline V gene has CDR1 LGHDT and CDR2 YNNKEL (reference sequence). The CDR3 totals 13 residues. Trimming stripped 0 bases from V and 7 bases from J, with 7 bases between. CDR3 loop: CASSQDWANTIYF. The CDR3 DNA sequence: TGTGCCAGCAGCCAAGATTGGGCGAACACCATATATTTT.

A single count supports this clone. In the same sample, other DNA sequences code for this CDR3. This rearrangement joins TRBV5-1 to TRBJ2-3, with no clear D. V was cut by 2 bases and J by 3 bases, with 7 bases left in between. Germline V gene data show CDR1 as SGHRS and CDR2 as YFSETQ. This CDR3 contains 13 residues. The CDR3 coding sequence is TGCGCCAGCAGCTTAATCCCGACAGATACGCAGTATTTT. Its protein product is CASSLIPTDTQYF.

DNA for the CDR3: TGTGCCAGCAGCGAATCCTCGGGTAATTCACCCCTCCACTTT. It translates to CASSESSGNSPLHF. This chain connects TRBV9 to TRBJ1-6; D gene uncertain. CDR1 and CDR2 from the germline V gene are SGDLS and YYNGEE. The CDR3 is 14 residues long. The V and J ends lost 3 bases and 6 bases respectively, with 10 bases between them. The whole variable domain, filled in from reference TRBV9 and TRBJ1-6, reads DSGVTQTPKHLITATGQRVTLRCSPRSGDLSVYWYQQSLDQGLQFLIQYYNGEERAKGNILERFSAQQFPDLHSELNLSSLELGDSALYFCASSESSGNSPLHFGNGTRLTVT.

V usage is TRBV5-1 and J usage is TRBJ1-6; possible D gene TRBD1, 6 bases. From germline, CDR1 is SGHRS and CDR2 YFSETQ. Trimming took 4 bases from V and 9 from J, leaving 17 bases between them. The CDR3 length is 15 residues. CDR3 DNA sequence: TGCGCCAGCAGCCCTGAGACAGGTTTGGGTTCACCCCTCCACTTT. It yields the protein CASSPETGLGSPLHF.

J is TRBJ1-1 and V is TRBV19; D is possibly TRBD1 (6 bases). V shed 0 bases and J shed 1 base, with 9 bases lying between them. The CDR3 is 15 residues long. CDR1 and CDR2 (germline): LNHDA, SQIVND (reference sequence). In DNA form, the CDR3 reads TGTGCCAGTAGTATAGATAGGACAGAGAACACTGAAGCTTTCTTT. Protein product: CASSIDRTENTEAFF. The full variable domain, completed using reference TRBV19 and TRBJ1-1, is DGGITQSPKYLFRKEGQNVTLSCEQNLNHDAMYWYRQDPGQGLRLIYYSQIVNDFQKGDIAEGYSVSREKKESFPLTVTSAQKNPTAFYLCASSIDRTENTEAFFGQGTRLTVV.

This sequence joins TRBV27 and TRBJ2-1, with 8 bases fitting TRBD1. The germline gives CDR1 MNHEY, CDR2 SMNVEV (reference sequence). The CDR3 covers 15 residues. V was clipped by 2 bases and J by 9 bases; unmatched bases: 9. CDR3 nucleotide sequence: TGTGCCAGCAGTTTAACCCAGGGGGCCCTCACTGAGCAGTTCTTC. Translating gives CASSLTQGALTEQFF.

The V call is TRBV6-6, the J call TRBJ2-7, with a weak D call TRBD2 (5 bases). The germline CDR1 and CDR2 sequences are MNHNY and SVGAGI (reference sequence). This CDR3 is built from 14 residues. V was trimmed by 3 bases and J by 3 bases, leaving 12 bases between them. The CDR3 sequence: CASSYFTAGYEQYF. The CDR3 DNA is TGTGCCAGCAGTTATTTCACCGCGGGCTACGAGCAGTACTTC.

J is TRBJ2-1 and V is TRBV9; D gene ambiguous. The CDR3 consists of 15 residues. Looked up from germline, CDR1 is SGDLS and CDR2 is YYNGEE. V shed 0 bases and J shed 3 bases, with 10 bases lying between them. This CDR3 is CASSVEEQVYNEQFF. Written as DNA, the CDR3 is TGTGCCAGCAGCGTAGAAGAGCAAGTCTACAATGAGCAGTTCTTC.

A few counts support this clone. The genes are TRBV19 and TRBJ2-6; D call uncertain. Germline V lookup: CDR1 LNHDA, CDR2 SQIVND (reference sequence). The CDR3 is 14 residues long. The V end lost 6 bases, the J end lost 1 base, and 7 bases lay between the germline ends. The CDR3 DNA follows: TGTGCCAGTAGCCCCCAGTCTGGGGCCAACGTCCTGACTTTC. As protein: CASSPQSGANVLTF.

This rearrangement joins TRBV15 to TRBJ1-1, with D hard to call. The germline V gene has CDR1 LNHNV and CDR2 YYDKDF (reference sequence). Trimming removed 2 bases at V and 3 bases at J, with 10 bases between. The CDR3 spans 14 residues. The CDR3 coding sequence is TGTGCCACCAGCAGAAGGAGGTGGGACACTGAAGCTTTCTTT. Protein product: CATSRRRWDTEAFF.

The gene calls are TRBV11-1 and TRBJ2-5; D possibly corresponds to TRBD1 (6 bases). Looked up from germline, CDR1 is SGHAT and CDR2 is FQDESV (reference sequence). The V and J ends lost 9 bases and 2 bases respectively, with 10 bases between them. The CDR3 runs 12 residues. CDR3 in amino acids: CASGQLQETQYF. CDR3 DNA: TGTGCCAGTGGACAGCTACAAGAGACCCAGTACTTC.

The V call is TRBV7-2, the J call TRBJ2-3, with 10 bases aligning to TRBD2. The CDR3 runs 16 residues. The germline CDR1 and CDR2 sequences are SGHTA and FQGNSA. Losses at the gene ends were 5 bases for V and 5 bases for J; bases not matched to a gene: 10. The CDR3 sequence: CASSPRSSGGLDTQYF. The CDR3 bases are TGTGCCAGCAGCCCTCGGTCTAGCGGGGGATTAGATACGCAGTATTTT. The full variable domain, completed using reference TRBV7-2 and TRBJ2-3, is GAGVSQSPSNKVTEKGKDVELRCDPISGHTALYWYRQSLGQGLEFLIYFQGNSAPDKSGLPSDRFSAERTGGSVSTLTIQRTQQEDSAVYLCASSPRSSGGLDTQYFGPGTRLTVL.

V is TRBV3-1 (or the pseudogene TRBV3-2) and J is TRBJ2-1; 10 positions agree with TRBD1. Germline CDR1 reads LGHDT; CDR2 reads YNNKEL (reference sequence). V trimming: 1 base; J trimming: 15 bases; junction bases outside the gene matches: 0. The CDR3 spans 11 residues. The CDR3 DNA is TGTGCCAGCAGCCAAGGGGACAGGGGGTTCTTC. Protein: CASSQGDRGFF.

The J gene is TRBJ1-5, the V gene TRBV21-1. TRBV21-1 is a pseudogene. The CDR3 covers 14 residues. CDR3 sequence: CASSKVADNQPQHF. The CDR3 coding sequence is TGTGCCAGCAGCAAAGTGGCGGACAATCAGCCCCAGCATTTT.

This chain connects TRBV5-8 to TRBJ1-6; D remains unclear. From germline, CDR1 is SGHTS and CDR2 YDEGEE. This CDR3 has 13 amino acids. The ends were cut back, 2 bases at V and 6 bases at J, with 6 bases in the middle. CDR3 residues: CASSFGVNSPLHF. CDR3 nucleotide sequence: TGTGCCAGCAGCTTCGGGGTTAATTCACCCCTCCACTTT.

The V and J genes are TRBV5-4 and TRBJ2-2; the match to TRBD1 covers 7 bases. J lost 7 bases, V lost 1 base, and 7 bases had no gene match. This CDR3 spans 15 amino acids. Germline CDR1 and CDR2: SGHNT and YYREEE (reference sequence). For the CDR3, the DNA is TGTGCCAGCAGCTTGTCACAGGGGAATAGCGGGGAGCTGTTTTTT. Protein sequence: CASSLSQGNSGELFF. Looking up the rest from reference TRBV5-4 and TRBJ2-2 gives the full variable domain: ETGVTQSPTHLIKTRGQQVTLRCSSQSGHNTVSWYQQALGQGPQFIFQYYREEENGRGNFPPRFSGLQFPNYSSELNVNALELDDSALYLCASSLSQGNSGELFFGEGSRLTVL.